These 26 T cell receptor beta chains came from one sample sequenced in a study of blood T cell repertoires in COVID-19 (dated by TCRdb to 2020 to 2021). Libraries were made using the immunoSEQ multiplex PCR assay. In its TCRdb copy, this immuneACCESS table keeps in-frame sequences only and misses some clones. Where compared with another copy, unresolved V genes explain less than half of these, and the others have no known cause. The sample yields over 200,000 clones; 84% were counted once. Clones ranked in the top ten supply 5.5% to 7.5% of the sample. Sequences were obtained from PBMCs or T cells enriched from blood (not recorded which). Receptors were obtained from a woman aged 40-49 years who had recovered from COVID-19.

The CDR3 region is CSAGQGGFTEAFF. For the CDR3, the DNA is TGCAGCGCCGGACAGGGGGGCTTCACTGAAGCTTTCTTT. The chain uses TRBV29-1 and TRBJ1-1; TRBD1 matches at 10 bases. Germline V gene data show CDR1 as SQVTM and CDR2 as ANQGSEA. The V gene end was trimmed by 7 bases and the J gene end by 4 bases; junction bases not matched to a gene: 6. The CDR3 has 13 residues. Full variable domain (remainder filled in from reference TRBV29-1 and TRBJ1-1): SAVISQKPSRDICQRGTSLTIQCQVDSQVTMMFWYRQQPGQSLTLIATANQGSEATYESGFVIDKFPISRPNLTFSTLTVSNMSPEDSSIYLCSAGQGGFTEAFFGQGTRLTVV.

This clone was seen only a few times. The V call is TRBV11-3, the J call TRBJ2-3; 7 bases align to TRBD2. V was clipped by 5 bases and J by 0 bases; unmatched bases: 5. The CDR3 extends over 15 amino acids. Germline V gives CDR1 SGHNT, CDR2 YENEEA. The CDR3 loop reads CASSAAGVSTDTQYF. CDR3 in DNA: TGTGCCAGCAGCGCCGCGGGGGTTAGCACAGATACGCAGTATTTT.

The chain employs TRBV6-5 and TRBJ2-1; 7 nucleotides line up with TRBD2. Germline V CDR1 and CDR2: MNHEY, SVGAGI. The CDR3 has 12 amino acids. V gave up 8 bases and J gave up 4 bases; unmatched junction bases: 2. In DNA, the CDR3 is TGTGCCAGCCTTAGCGGGTACAATGAGCAGTTCTTC. Its translation is CASLSGYNEQFF.

CDR3 region: CASSLGQELLAKNIQYF. The DNA of the CDR3 is TGTGCCAGCAGTTTGGGACAGGAACTCTTAGCCAAAAACATTCAGTACTTC. This chain connects TRBV27 to TRBJ2-4; TRBD1 matches 8 bases. Germline assignment: CDR1 MNHEY and CDR2 SMNVEV (reference sequence). Germline trimming cut 3 bases from V and 0 bases from J; bases unmatched to any gene: 7. The CDR3 runs to 17 residues.

The chain is built from TRBV28 and TRBJ1-4; a weak D match, TRBD1 (5 bases). Germline CDR1 is MDHEN and CDR2 is SYDVKM. The CDR3 contains 15 residues. V lost 6 bases and J 0 bases, leaving 11 bases between the germline ends. In DNA, the CDR3 is TGTGCCAGCAGGTCGCCGGGGGCAACTAATGAAAAACTGTTTTTT. It encodes CASRSPGATNEKLFF.

The chain joins TRBV2 to TRBJ2-3; D unresolved. V was shortened by 6 bases and J by 2 bases, with 12 bases between the two germline ends. The CDR3 length is 14 residues. Germline V gene lookup returns CDR1 SNHLY and CDR2 FYNNEI. The CDR3 DNA is TGTGCCAGCAGCGCCACTGAAAACACAGATACGCAGTATTTT. It yields the protein CASSATENTDTQYF.

This clone was picked up one time. The chain uses TRBV10-3 and TRBJ1-2; D is unclear. Germline CDR1 reads ENHRY; CDR2 reads SYGVKD. The CDR3 sequence is 12 residues long. Trimming removed 0 bases from V and 8 bases from J, with 7 bases in between. The CDR3 nucleotides are TGTGCCATCAGTGAGTCGGGCGTCGGCTACACCTTC. Its translation: CAISESGVGYTF.

The CDR3 here is CASSTDRGRETQYF. The CDR3 DNA reads as TGTGCCAGCAGCACCGACAGGGGTCGGGAGACCCAGTACTTC. The chain combines TRBV5-4 with TRBJ2-5; 8 nucleotides match TRBD1. The CDR3 has 14 amino acids. The germline V gene has CDR1 SGHNT and CDR2 YYREEE (reference sequence). V shed 4 bases and J 5 bases; nucleotides not matched to a gene: 7.

Written as DNA, the CDR3 is TGTGCCAGCAGTCGAATACAGAGGGCAGATACGCAGTATTTT. As protein: CASSRIQRADTQYF. This chain connects TRBV28 to TRBJ2-3; maybe TRBD2 (5 bases). The CDR3 loop spans 14 amino acids. CDR1 MDHEN and CDR2 SYDVKM come from the germline V gene. Trimming left V 5 bases short and J 4 bases short, with 13 bases between.

The gene calls are TRBV7-2 and TRBJ2-1; D gene uncertain. Germline V lookup: CDR1 SGHTA, CDR2 FQGNSA. The CDR3 runs to 16 residues. V was trimmed by 5 bases and J by 14 bases, leaving 28 bases between them. CDR3 in amino acids: CASSLSQMSPFRSKFF. DNA of the CDR3: TGTGCCAGCAGCCTATCTCAAATGAGTCCTTTTCGTTCAAAGTTCTTC.

V is TRBV7-2 and J is TRBJ2-1; 7 bases line up with TRBD1. Trimming removed 5 bases from V and 4 bases from J; junction bases left unmatched: 8. CDR3 length: 15 residues. Per the germline V gene, CDR1 is SGHTA and CDR2 is FQGNSA. The chain's CDR3 is CASSTLWGQYNEQFF. CDR3 bases: TGTGCCAGCAGCACACTGTGGGGACAGTACAATGAGCAGTTCTTC.

A few counts support this clone. For the CDR3, the DNA is TGTGCCAGCAGCCAAGCGTCTAGCGGGAATTTCTACAATGAGCAGTTCTTC. Amino acid sequence: CASSQASSGNFYNEQFF. This rearrangement joins TRBV3-1 (or the pseudogene TRBV3-2) to TRBJ2-1; TRBD2 aligns across 9 bases. V shed 1 base and J 3 bases; nucleotides not matched to a gene: 7. This CDR3 has 17 amino acids. Germline values: CDR1 LGHDT, CDR2 YNNKEL (reference sequence).

This clone has just one count. This rearrangement joins TRBV5-4 to TRBJ1-2, with 11 bases matching TRBD1. Trimming took 4 bases from V and 2 from J; bases not matched to a gene: 4. CDR1 is SGHNT, CDR2 YYREEE, per germline (reference sequence). The CDR3 sequence is 15 residues long. CDR3 loop: CASSPGDRGNYGYTF. The CDR3 region has the DNA TGTGCCAGCAGCCCAGGGGACAGGGGGAACTATGGCTACACCTTC.

This chain uses TRBV7-2 with TRBJ2-1; D gene unclear. The CDR3 is 15 amino acids. V lost 4 bases to trimming and J lost 8 bases, with 18 bases between them. In germline, CDR1 is SGHTA, CDR2 FQGNSA. The CDR3 protein is CASSSQATILDEQFF. The CDR3 coding sequence is TGTGCCAGCAGCTCCCAGGCGACCATTCTGGATGAGCAGTTCTTC. Filled out from reference TRBV7-2 and TRBJ2-1, the complete variable domain reads GAGVSQSPSNKVTEKGKDVELRCDPISGHTALYWYRQSLGQGLEFLIYFQGNSAPDKSGLPSDRFSAERTGGSVSTLTIQRTQQEDSAVYLCASSSQATILDEQFFGPGTRLTVL.

V and J are TRBV30 and TRBJ1-1, with TRBD1 identical over 9 bases. V was pared by 3 bases and J by 5 bases, with 4 bases of the junction left unmatched. Germline values: CDR1 GTSNPN, CDR2 SVGIG (reference sequence). The CDR3 runs to 13 residues. CDR3 protein: CAWSLQGATEAFF. DNA for the CDR3: TGTGCCTGGAGCCTACAGGGGGCAACTGAAGCTTTCTTT.

This clone was seen a single time. The V gene is TRBV5-1, the J gene TRBJ2-1; the match to TRBD2 covers 7 bases. The CDR3 has 13 residues. The junction had 6 bases not matched to a gene; V was cut back by 3 bases and J by 9 bases. In germline, CDR1 is SGHRS, CDR2 YFSETQ. CDR3: CASSSGGAGEQFF. The CDR3 DNA reads TGCGCCAGCAGCTCGGGGGGAGCGGGTGAGCAGTTCTTC.

The rearrangement joins TRBV11-2 to TRBJ1-1; TRBD1 agrees at 8 bases. The V gene end was trimmed by 2 bases and the J gene end by 2 bases; junction bases not matched to a gene: 4. Per the germline V gene, CDR1 is SGHAT and CDR2 is FQNNGV. The CDR3 extends over 15 amino acids. The CDR3 DNA reads as TGTGCCAGCAGCTTAAGGCCAGGGGGCAACACTGAAGCTTTCTTT. Translating it yields CASSLRPGGNTEAFF.

This chain joins TRBV18 and TRBJ1-1; no definite D call. Trimming took off 6 bases at V and 5 bases at J, with 13 bases between the two ends. The germline V gene encodes CDR1 KGHSH and CDR2 LQKENI. The CDR3 consists of 13 residues. CDR3 sequence reads: CASSVGGETEAFF. The DNA of the CDR3 is TGTGCCAGCTCCGTCGGTGGAGAAACTGAAGCTTTCTTT.

In DNA, the CDR3 is TGTGCCAGTTCGGGACAGGAAGGTGAAAAACTGTTTTTT. Encoded protein: CASSGQEGEKLFF. The chain employs TRBV11-3 and TRBJ1-4; 8 positions match TRBD1. After removal of 9 bases from V and 7 bases from J, the junction contained 7 bases not matched to a gene. Looked up from germline, CDR1 is SGHNT and CDR2 is YENEEA. CDR3 length equals 13 residues.

The chain carries TRBV18 and TRBJ2-7; D is unclear. V was trimmed by 0 bases and J by 4 bases, leaving 10 bases between them. Germline CDR1 KGHSH, CDR2 LQKENI. The CDR3 has 14 amino acids. Here the CDR3 reads CASSPPSQAYEQYF. As DNA, the CDR3 is TGTGCCAGCTCACCACCGTCCCAGGCTTACGAGCAGTACTTC.

The chain couples TRBV29-1 to TRBJ1-1; D unclear. The CDR3 is 13 residues long. V lost 0 bases and J lost 6, with 11 bases in between. Per germline, CDR1 SQVTM and CDR2 ANQGSEA. CDR3 in amino acids: CSVEDGGLAEAFF. CDR3 coding DNA: TGCAGCGTTGAAGACGGAGGGCTAGCTGAAGCTTTCTTT.

A few counts support this clone. The chain is built from TRBV4-1 and TRBJ1-2, with 10 bases matching TRBD1. After removal of 1 base from V and 8 bases from J, the junction contained 10 bases not matched to a gene. The germline V gene has CDR1 MGHRA and CDR2 YSYEKL. The CDR3 runs 16 residues. The CDR3 sequence: CASSQGPGQGSWGYTF. CDR3 bases: TGCGCCAGCAGCCAAGGACCGGGACAGGGGAGTTGGGGCTACACCTTC.

This rearrangement joins TRBV7-9 to TRBJ1-2, with 7 nucleotides matching TRBD1. Unmatched junction bases numbered 5, after V lost 1 base and J lost 0 bases. CDR1 and CDR2 (germline): SEHNR, FQNEAQ (reference sequence). CDR3 length: 16 amino acids. The CDR3 DNA sequence: TGTGCCAGCAGCTTAGGAGGGGGCGCCGCTAACTATGGCTACACCTTC. Its protein product is CASSLGGGAANYGYTF.

The chain is built from TRBV6-2 or TRBV6-3 and TRBJ1-1; no reliable D call. The V and J ends lost 2 bases and 6 bases respectively, with 13 bases between them. The CDR3 is 14 amino acids. From germline, CDR1 is MNHEY and CDR2 SVGEGT. DNA of the CDR3: TGTGCCAGCAGTTACCATGGGGAGAAGGCTGAAGCTTTCTTT. Its translation: CASSYHGEKAEAFF.

V gene TRBV2 combines with J gene TRBJ1-2; D call uncertain. Germline V gene data show CDR1 as SNHLY and CDR2 as FYNNEI. V gave up 0 bases and J gave up 4 bases, with 3 bases separating them. CDR3 length: 12 residues. CDR3 sequence reads: CASSEASYGYTF. The CDR3 nucleotides read TGTGCCAGCAGTGAAGCCAGCTATGGCTACACCTTC.

The rearrangement uses TRBV7-9 and TRBJ2-5; 9 bases are shared with TRBD2. The V and J ends lost 4 bases and 6 bases, in that order; junction bases with no gene match: 15. Germline-derived CDR1 and CDR2 are SEHNR and FQNEAQ (reference sequence). This CDR3 has 17 residues. CDR3 loop: CASSSPRLAGPIKTQYF. Here the CDR3 DNA reads TGTGCCAGCAGCTCCCCCCGGCTAGCGGGACCGATTAAGACCCAGTACTTC.